Detailed here is one T cell receptor beta chain. Germline V gene sequence: CDR1 SQVTM, CDR2 ANQGSEA. The CDR3 sequence is 17 residues long. Unmatched junction bases numbered 16, after V lost 5 bases and J lost 4 bases. TCRdb's copy holds only in-frame clones and misses some; the assay was immunoSEQ multiplex PCR. This sample has 250,000 to 400,000 clones; over 75% occur once, and the top ten carry approximately 0.9%. The source of the sample is a study of cytomegalovirus exposure and HLA in healthy donors. Specimen: PBMCs. The TCR comes from a man aged 25 to 45 in good health and CMV-seronegative. The chain couples TRBV29-1 to TRBJ2-3, with 9 bases matching TRBD1. CDR3 in amino acids: CSVRKWDRASTPDTQYF. CDR3 in DNA: TGCAGCGTTCGCAAGTGGGACAGGGCCTCCACCCCAGATACGCAGTATTTT.